Listed here are 6 T cell receptor beta chains from one sample, sequenced in a study of cytomegalovirus exposure and HLA in healthy donors. Profiling relied on immunoSEQ multiplex PCR, and the TCRdb table lists in-frame clones only, not all of them. This sample has roughly 110,000 clones, with around 90% found just once. The sequenced material came from PBMCs. The receptor source for this set is a woman between 18 and 29 years old in good health and CMV-seropositive.

This clone was observed a handful of times. V gene TRBV19 combines with J gene TRBJ1-6; D call uncertain. Per germline, CDR1 LNHDA and CDR2 SQIVND (reference sequence). The length of the CDR3 is 12 residues. Trimming removed 6 bases from V and 9 bases from J, with 9 bases in between. In DNA form, the CDR3 reads TGTGCCAGTAGGGAGGGTGGTTCACCCCTCCACTTT. Protein sequence: CASREGGSPLHF.

The chain employs TRBV5-1 and TRBJ2-5, with 9 positions matching TRBD1. Per germline, CDR1 SGHRS and CDR2 YFSETQ. The V gene end was trimmed by 3 bases and the J gene end by 2 bases; junction bases not matched to a gene: 2. The CDR3 sequence is 14 residues long. CDR3 sequence: CASSSGTGQETQYF. The CDR3 bases are TGCGCCAGCAGCTCGGGGACAGGGCAAGAGACCCAGTACTTC.

The CDR3 loop reads CSGQTSGSNEQFF. CDR3 DNA: TGCAGCGGACAGACTAGCGGGAGCAATGAGCAGTTCTTC. The V call is TRBV29-1, the J call TRBJ2-1, with 12 bases aligning to TRBD2. The CDR3 runs 13 residues. The V segment lost 7 bases and the J segment 6 bases; nucleotides outside the gene matches: 4. The V gene's germline CDR1 is SQVTM and CDR2 ANQGSEA.

The chain is built from TRBV2 and TRBJ2-3, with D possibly TRBD1 on 5 matching bases. This CDR3 region has 15 residues. Trimming cost V 4 bases and J 0 bases, with 11 bases left between them. Germline assignment: CDR1 SNHLY and CDR2 FYNNEI. The DNA for the CDR3 is TGTGCCAGCAGTGTGCAGGGTTCTAGCACAGATACGCAGTATTTT. Its translation: CASSVQGSSTDTQYF.

The chain combines TRBV7-2 with TRBJ2-2, with TRBD1 matching over 10 bases. The CDR3 contains 18 residues. Germline trimming cut 0 bases from V and 4 bases from J; bases unmatched to any gene: 8. The germline V gene encodes CDR1 SGHTA and CDR2 FQGNSA. The CDR3 protein is CASSLAGTGVTSTGELFF. DNA for the CDR3: TGTGCCAGCAGCTTAGCAGGGACAGGGGTTACCTCCACCGGGGAGCTGTTTTTT.

The V and J genes are TRBV10-1 and TRBJ2-2; TRBD1 is a possible D gene (6 bases). The V gene lost 3 bases and the J gene lost 2 bases, with 13 bases spanning the gap. The germline V gene encodes CDR1 WNHNN and CDR2 SYGVQD (reference sequence). This CDR3 contains 16 residues. In nucleotides, the CDR3 is TGCGCCAGCAGTGATGCCAGGGGATCAAACACCGGGGAGCTGTTTTTT. Translated, it gives CASSDARGSNTGELFF.